Following are 30 T cell receptor beta chains from one sample sequenced in a study of blood T cell repertoires in COVID-19. Produced via immunoSEQ multiplex PCR; TCRdb's table is partial and in-frame only. The table lists 55,000 to 75,000 clones, 75% to 90% of them singletons, with roughly 8.5% in the top ten. Input material: peripheral blood. The receptors originated from a man aged 50 or older with active COVID-19.

The chain is built from TRBV7-3 and TRBJ1-2; 10 nucleotides line up with TRBD1. The V gene's germline CDR1 is SGHTA and CDR2 FQGTGA. The CDR3 sequence is 14 residues long. The V and J ends lost 2 bases and 10 bases, in that order; junction bases with no gene match: 7. The CDR3 sequence is CASSLFGTGEVYTF. In DNA, the CDR3 is TGTGCCAGCAGCTTATTTGGGACAGGGGAGGTCTACACCTTC. The whole variable domain, filled in from reference TRBV7-3 and TRBJ1-2, reads GAGVSQTPSNKVTEKGKYVELRCDPISGHTALYWYRQSLGQGPEFLIYFQGTGAADDSGLPNDRFFAVRPEGSVSTLKIQRTERGDSAVYLCASSLFGTGEVYTFGSGTRLTVV.

V is TRBV4-1 and J is TRBJ2-3; TRBD2 matches 14 bases. The CDR3 loop spans 17 amino acids. Germline V gene sequence: CDR1 MGHRA, CDR2 YSYEKL. V shed 4 bases and J 4 bases; nucleotides not matched to a gene: 7. CDR3 region: CASSLLTSGRASDTQYF. CDR3 DNA: TGCGCCAGCAGCCTTCTGACTAGCGGGAGGGCCTCAGATACGCAGTATTTT.

This chain uses TRBV24-1 with TRBJ1-5, with D unresolved. Germline loops: CDR1 KGHDR, CDR2 SFDVKD. This CDR3 is built from 12 residues. V was pared by 4 bases and J by 4 bases, with 4 bases between. CDR3 bases: TGTGCCACCAGTGACCTGAATCAGCCCCAGCATTTT. Protein product: CATSDLNQPQHF.

The V gene is TRBV5-7, the J gene TRBJ1-3; 9 bases align to TRBD1. TRBV5-7 is flagged as an ORF with uncertain function. V lost 4 bases and J lost 2; bases outside the gene matches: 13. The CDR3 is 18 residues long. The CDR3 spells CASSRPGTGRTAGNTIYF. Here the CDR3 DNA reads TGTGCCAGCAGCCGTCCCGGGACAGGGCGAACTGCTGGAAACACCATATATTTT.

For the CDR3, the DNA is TGTGCCAGCAGCCAAGAGGGGAAGGACAGGGTAATCTACGAGCAGTACTTC. Amino acids: CASSQEGKDRVIYEQYF. The V call is TRBV3-1 (or the pseudogene TRBV3-2), the J call TRBJ2-7; TRBD1 aligns across 8 bases. Germline values: CDR1 LGHDT, CDR2 YNNKEL (reference sequence). The V gene end was trimmed by 0 bases and the J gene end by 3 bases; junction bases not matched to a gene: 10. The CDR3 covers 17 residues.

The chain links TRBV7-8 to TRBJ2-5; TRBD2 matches 9 bases. Germline V CDR1 and CDR2: SGHVS, FQNEAQ. CDR3 length: 15 amino acids. V lost 1 base, J lost 5 bases, and 5 bases stayed unmatched. CDR3 nucleotide sequence: TGTGCCAGCAGCTTAGAAGCGGGGGGCGGGGAGACCCAGTACTTC. As protein: CASSLEAGGGETQYF.

In its sample, this clone ranks as medium-sized. This sequence joins TRBV7-7 and TRBJ2-1, with 7 bases identical to TRBD1. The CDR3 extends over 15 amino acids. V dropped 5 bases and J dropped 5; count of bases not matched to a gene: 9. CDR1 SSHAT and CDR2 FNYEAQ come from the germline V gene (reference sequence). The CDR3, as DNA: TGTGCCAGCAGCCCCGGTACAGGGGTTCACAATGAGCAGTTCTTC. Amino acid sequence: CASSPGTGVHNEQFF.

The chain recombines TRBV28 with TRBJ1-1; TRBD1 matches 11 bases. The germline V gene has CDR1 MDHEN and CDR2 SYDVKM. Unmatched junction bases numbered 11, after V lost 5 bases and J lost 6 bases. The CDR3 contains 16 residues. CDR3 amino acids: CASSQGQGAMGPEAFF. The DNA of the CDR3 is TGTGCCAGCAGTCAAGGACAGGGGGCGATGGGCCCTGAAGCTTTCTTT. Full variable domain (missing parts from reference TRBV28 and TRBJ1-1): DVKVTQSSRYLVKRTGEKVFLECVQDMDHENMFWYRQDPGLGLRLIYFSYDVKMKEKGDIPEGYSVSREKKERFSLILESASTNQTSMYLCASSQGQGAMGPEAFFGQGTRLTVV.

This chain links TRBV5-1 with TRBJ2-7; 11 bases are shared with TRBD2. CDR1 and CDR2 (germline): SGHRS, YFSETQ. Trimming took 0 bases from V and 4 from J; bases not matched to a gene: 3. The CDR3 runs 15 residues. The CDR3 DNA reads as TGCGCCAGCAGCTTGGGACTAGCGGGAAGGTACGAGCAGTACTTC. Translation gives CASSLGLAGRYEQYF.

This clone was detected a few times. V gene TRBV28 combines with J gene TRBJ2-6; possible D gene TRBD1, 6 bases. Looked up from germline, CDR1 is MDHEN and CDR2 is SYDVKM. The CDR3 runs to 17 residues. V gave up 2 bases and J gave up 0 bases, with 11 bases separating them. CDR3 DNA sequence: TGTGCCAGCAGTTTAAGTAGAGGGGGCTCTGGGGCCAACGTCCTGACTTTC. This codes for CASSLSRGGSGANVLTF. Variable domain in full (rest from reference TRBV28 and TRBJ2-6): DVKVTQSSRYLVKRTGEKVFLECVQDMDHENMFWYRQDPGLGLRLIYFSYDVKMKEKGDIPEGYSVSREKKERFSLILESASTNQTSMYLCASSLSRGGSGANVLTFGAGSRLTVL.

Here the CDR3 DNA reads TGCGCCAGCAGCTCAGGGACAGGGAGCACAGATACGCAGTATTTT. It codes for CASSSGTGSTDTQYF. The V gene is TRBV5-1, the J gene TRBJ2-3, with 9 positions matching TRBD1. This CDR3 spans 15 amino acids. Germline-derived CDR1 and CDR2 are SGHRS and YFSETQ. Trimming removed 3 bases from V and 0 bases from J; junction bases left unmatched: 2.

The chain employs TRBV6-6 and TRBJ2-2, with 7 bases aligning to TRBD1. This CDR3 has 16 amino acids. The V gene's germline CDR1 is MNHNY and CDR2 SVGAGI (reference sequence). V was clipped by 8 bases and J by 4 bases; unmatched bases: 13. The CDR3 sequence is CASGRGGQDSTGELFF. The CDR3 DNA sequence: TGTGCCAGCGGCCGAGGTGGACAGGACTCCACCGGGGAGCTGTTTTTT.

By frequency in the sample, this clone is medium-sized. The chain joins TRBV27 to TRBJ1-1; possibly TRBD1 for D (5 bases). The CDR3 extends over 14 amino acids. Trimming shortened V by 3 bases and J by 3 bases, and 11 bases separated the two germline ends. CDR1 and CDR2 from the germline V gene are MNHEY and SMNVEV (reference sequence). This CDR3 is CASSFARADTEAFF. The CDR3 DNA reads TGTGCCAGCAGTTTCGCCAGGGCAGACACTGAAGCTTTCTTT.

This chain joins TRBV9 and TRBJ2-7; TRBD1 matches 7 bases. The CDR3 has 15 residues. Germline loops: CDR1 SGDLS, CDR2 YYNGEE. After removal of 2 bases from V and 6 bases from J, the junction contained 11 bases not matched to a gene. DNA of the CDR3: TGTGCCAGCAGCGTCCGGGACAGCTATCCCCTCGAGCAGTACTTC. It encodes CASSVRDSYPLEQYF. Complete variable domain (other parts from reference TRBV9 and TRBJ2-7): DSGVTQTPKHLITATGQRVTLRCSPRSGDLSVYWYQQSLDQGLQFLIQYYNGEERAKGNILERFSAQQFPDLHSELNLSSLELGDSALYFCASSVRDSYPLEQYFGPGTRLTVT.

This chain connects TRBV19 to TRBJ1-4; possible D gene TRBD1, 5 bases. The CDR3 spans 16 residues. Germline CDR1 and CDR2: LNHDA and SQIVND (reference sequence). V gave up 4 bases and J gave up 4 bases, with 16 bases separating them. The CDR3 nucleotides read TGTGCCAGTAGTACCCTCTGGGGAGGGGATAATGAAAAACTGTTTTTT. Residues: CASSTLWGGDNEKLFF. Drawing the rest from reference TRBV19 and TRBJ1-4, the complete variable domain is DGGITQSPKYLFRKEGQNVTLSCEQNLNHDAMYWYRQDPGQGLRLIYYSQIVNDFQKGDIAEGYSVSREKKESFPLTVTSAQKNPTAFYLCASSTLWGGDNEKLFFGSGTQLSVL.

The V and J genes are TRBV19 and TRBJ2-7, with D perhaps matching TRBD2 (5 bases). V lost 3 bases, J lost 0 bases, and 9 bases lay in between. Germline values: CDR1 LNHDA, CDR2 SQIVND (reference sequence). The CDR3 consists of 14 residues. CDR3 nucleotides: TGTGCCAGTAGTATCTTAGGAGGCTCCTACGAGCAGTACTTC. This sequence encodes CASSILGGSYEQYF.

The CDR3 loop reads CASRGQGSEAFF. The CDR3 DNA follows: TGTGCCAGCAGGGGACAGGGTTCTGAAGCTTTCTTT. The chain joins TRBV28 to TRBJ1-1, with 9 bases matching TRBD1. CDR3 length equals 12 residues. The V segment lost 6 bases and the J segment 6 bases; nucleotides outside the gene matches: 2. The germline gives CDR1 MDHEN, CDR2 SYDVKM.

The gene calls are TRBV19 and TRBJ2-2, with D hard to call. The CDR3 totals 14 residues. The germline V gene encodes CDR1 LNHDA and CDR2 SQIVND (reference sequence). V lost 8 bases and J 5 bases, leaving 15 bases between the germline ends. DNA for the CDR3: TGTGCCAGTGGCACCCGCCACGATACCGGGGAGCTGTTTTTT. This translates into CASGTRHDTGELFF.

The gene calls are TRBV9 and TRBJ2-5, with TRBD2 matching over 7 bases. Germline V gene lookup returns CDR1 SGDLS and CDR2 YYNGEE. The CDR3 loop spans 14 amino acids. Trimming took 4 bases from V and 1 from J; bases not matched to a gene: 4. DNA of the CDR3: TGTGCCAGCAGCCCGACTAGCAGCCAAGAGACCCAGTACTTC. Residues: CASSPTSSQETQYF.

The J gene is TRBJ2-2, the V gene TRBV9; 11 positions match TRBD2. Germline values: CDR1 SGDLS, CDR2 YYNGEE. V lost 4 bases and J lost 5; bases outside the gene matches: 4. The CDR3 has 15 residues. The CDR3 sequence is CASSQRTSGTGELFF. CDR3 bases: TGTGCCAGCAGCCAAAGGACTAGCGGGACCGGGGAGCTGTTTTTT.

The chain joins TRBV5-6 to TRBJ2-5; D gene uncertain. The CDR3 is made up of 12 amino acids. Trimming shortened V by 6 bases and J by 0 bases, and 6 bases separated the two germline ends. CDR1 and CDR2 from the germline V gene are SGHDT and YYEEEE. This CDR3 reads CASTSYQETQYF. CDR3 bases: TGTGCCAGCACCTCGTACCAAGAGACCCAGTACTTC.

Comment on this clone: The junction does not match germline at one end; this may be a read error. This chain connects TRBV7-7 to TRBJ2-2, with TRBD1 identical over 7 bases. CDR1 and CDR2 from the germline V gene are SSHAT and FNYEAQ (reference sequence). This CDR3 is 14 amino acids long. Written as DNA, the CDR3 is TGTGCTAGCAGCTTACAGGGGTATGGCGGGGAGCTGTTTTTT. Amino acid sequence: CASSLQGYGGELFF.

The chain has TRBV19 and TRBJ1-1, with D perhaps TRBD1 (5 bases). Germline CDR1 reads LNHDA; CDR2 reads SQIVND (reference sequence). This CDR3 contains 14 residues. CDR3 nucleotide sequence: TGTGCTACAATCTGGGGGGGGAAGGACACTGAAGCTTTCTTT. This encodes CATIWGGKDTEAFF.

The chain joins TRBV29-1 to TRBJ2-1; 10 bases line up with TRBD2. The CDR3 extends over 14 amino acids. Trimming removed 8 bases from V and 2 bases from J; junction bases left unmatched: 6. Germline V CDR1 and CDR2: SQVTM, ANQGSEA. CDR3 in amino acids: CSSVAGGTYNEQFF. CDR3 sequence (DNA): TGCAGCTCCGTAGCGGGAGGTACCTACAATGAGCAGTTCTTC.

The chain links TRBV30 to TRBJ2-7, with 8 bases matching TRBD1. Looked up from germline, CDR1 is GTSNPN and CDR2 is SVGIG (reference sequence). V gave up 5 bases and J gave up 6 bases; unmatched junction bases: 6. The CDR3 has 12 amino acids. CDR3 DNA sequence: TGTGCCTGGGGGGTGGACAGGGTCGAGCAGTACTTC. Translation: CAWGVDRVEQYF.

V is TRBV9 and J is TRBJ2-3; TRBD2 matches at 11 bases. The J segment lost 1 base and the V segment lost 3 bases, leaving 13 bases of the junction unmatched. Germline V gene data show CDR1 as SGDLS and CDR2 as YYNGEE. CDR3 length equals 19 residues. The CDR3 region is CASSALGLAGGARTDTQYF. The CDR3 DNA sequence: TGTGCCAGCAGCGCCTTGGGGCTAGCGGGGGGTGCCCGCACAGATACGCAGTATTTT.

This chain connects TRBV7-9 to TRBJ1-4; 7 bases are a match to TRBD1. Losses at the gene ends were 5 bases for V and 3 bases for J; bases not matched to a gene: 3. Germline CDR1 reads SEHNR; CDR2 reads FQNEAQ (reference sequence). The CDR3 has 14 amino acids. In DNA, the CDR3 is TGTGCCAGCAGCGCGGACAGGTCTAATGAAAAACTGTTTTTT. Its translation is CASSADRSNEKLFF.

The chain recombines TRBV28 with TRBJ2-7, with TRBD2 identical over 7 bases. This CDR3 region has 16 residues. The germline V gene encodes CDR1 MDHEN and CDR2 SYDVKM. J gave up 0 bases and V 6 bases, and 11 bases lay outside the gene matches. CDR3 DNA: TGTGCCAGCAGACCTACTACTAGCGAAAACTCCTACGAGCAGTACTTC. The encoded protein is CASRPTTSENSYEQYF.

The chain recombines TRBV25-1 with TRBJ1-2, with 10 bases matching TRBD1. Per germline, CDR1 MGHDK and CDR2 SYGVNS. This CDR3 contains 14 residues. The V gene end was trimmed by 5 bases and the J gene end by 4 bases; junction bases not matched to a gene: 4. The CDR3 DNA is TGTGCCAGCAGTACGGACAGGGGGACCTATGGCTACACCTTC. Its translation is CASSTDRGTYGYTF.

This clone appeared a few times. The chain links TRBV9 to TRBJ1-1; D is uncertain. There are 13 residues in the CDR3. Germline V gene lookup returns CDR1 SGDLS and CDR2 YYNGEE. V lost 0 bases, J lost 2 bases, and 5 bases lay in between. This chain's CDR3 is CASSVGENTEAFF. The CDR3 bases are TGTGCCAGCAGCGTAGGCGAAAACACTGAAGCTTTCTTT. Together with reference TRBV9 and TRBJ1-1, the CDR3 gives the full variable domain: DSGVTQTPKHLITATGQRVTLRCSPRSGDLSVYWYQQSLDQGLQFLIQYYNGEERAKGNILERFSAQQFPDLHSELNLSSLELGDSALYFCASSVGENTEAFFGQGTRLTVV.